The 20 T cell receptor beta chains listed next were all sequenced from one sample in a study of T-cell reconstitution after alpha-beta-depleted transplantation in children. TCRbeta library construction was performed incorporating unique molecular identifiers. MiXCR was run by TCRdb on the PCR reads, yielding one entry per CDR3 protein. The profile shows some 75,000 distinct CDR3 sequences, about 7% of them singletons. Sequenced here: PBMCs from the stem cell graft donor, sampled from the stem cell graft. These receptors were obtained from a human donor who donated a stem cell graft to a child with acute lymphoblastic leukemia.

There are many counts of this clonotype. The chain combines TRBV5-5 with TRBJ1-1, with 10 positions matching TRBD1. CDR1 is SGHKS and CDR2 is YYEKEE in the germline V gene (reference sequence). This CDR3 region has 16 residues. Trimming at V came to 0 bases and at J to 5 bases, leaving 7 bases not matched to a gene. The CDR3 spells CASSLVGTGERTEAFF. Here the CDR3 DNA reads TGTGCCAGCAGCTTGGTGGGGACAGGGGAGAGGACTGAAGCTTTCTTT.

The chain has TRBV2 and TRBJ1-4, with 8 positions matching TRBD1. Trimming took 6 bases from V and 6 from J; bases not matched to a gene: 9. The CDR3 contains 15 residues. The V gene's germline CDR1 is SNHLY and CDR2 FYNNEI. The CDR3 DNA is TGTGCCAGCAGGCTTGGACAGGGCGCATATGAAAAACTGTTTTTT. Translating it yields CASRLGQGAYEKLFF.

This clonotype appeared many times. In nucleotides, the CDR3 is TGTGCCAGCACCCCGGGACAGAGGGGCTACACCTTC. It is translated as CASTPGQRGYTF. This chain joins TRBV28 and TRBJ1-2; 7 nucleotides line up with TRBD1. Germline trimming cut 7 bases from V and 8 bases from J; bases unmatched to any gene: 7. Germline-derived CDR1 and CDR2 are MDHEN and SYDVKM. The CDR3 totals 12 residues.

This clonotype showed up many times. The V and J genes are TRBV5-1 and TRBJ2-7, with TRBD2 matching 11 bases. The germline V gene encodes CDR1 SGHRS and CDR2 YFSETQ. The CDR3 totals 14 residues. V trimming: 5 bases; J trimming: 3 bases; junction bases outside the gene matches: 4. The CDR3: CASSLAGGFYEQYF. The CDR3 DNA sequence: TGCGCCAGCAGTCTAGCGGGAGGTTTCTACGAGCAGTACTTC.

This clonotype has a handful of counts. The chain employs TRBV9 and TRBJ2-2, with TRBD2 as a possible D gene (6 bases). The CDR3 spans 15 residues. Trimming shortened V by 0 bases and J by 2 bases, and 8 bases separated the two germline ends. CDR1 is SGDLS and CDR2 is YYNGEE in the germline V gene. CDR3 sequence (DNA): TGTGCCAGCAGCGTAGGAGGACTAAACACCGGGGAGCTGTTTTTT. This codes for CASSVGGLNTGELFF.

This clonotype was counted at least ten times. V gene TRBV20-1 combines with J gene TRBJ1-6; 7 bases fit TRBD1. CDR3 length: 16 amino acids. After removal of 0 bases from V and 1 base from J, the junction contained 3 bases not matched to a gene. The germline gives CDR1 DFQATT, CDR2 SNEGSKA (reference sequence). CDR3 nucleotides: TGCAGTGCTAGAGATCAGGGGGGTTCCTATAATTCACCCCTCCACTTT. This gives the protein CSARDQGGSYNSPLHF.

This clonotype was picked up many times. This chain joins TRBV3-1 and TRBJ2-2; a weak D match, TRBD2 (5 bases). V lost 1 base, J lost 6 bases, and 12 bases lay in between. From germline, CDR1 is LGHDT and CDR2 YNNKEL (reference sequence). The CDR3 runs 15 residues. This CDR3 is CASSQAGVGAGELFF. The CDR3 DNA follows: TGTGCCAGCAGCCAAGCCGGCGTCGGGGCCGGGGAGCTGTTTTTT.

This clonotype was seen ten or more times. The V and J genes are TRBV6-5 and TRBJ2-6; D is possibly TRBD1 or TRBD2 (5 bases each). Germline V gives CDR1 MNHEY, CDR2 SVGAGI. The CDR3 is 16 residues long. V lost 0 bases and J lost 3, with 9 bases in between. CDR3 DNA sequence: TGTGCCAGCAGTTACTCCCGGGGCGGTGGGGCCAACGTCCTGACTTTC. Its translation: CASSYSRGGGANVLTF.

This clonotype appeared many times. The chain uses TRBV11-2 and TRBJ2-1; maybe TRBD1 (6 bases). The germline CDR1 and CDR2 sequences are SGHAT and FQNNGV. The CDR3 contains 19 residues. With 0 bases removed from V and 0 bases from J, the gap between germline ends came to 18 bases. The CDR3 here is CASSLEMRGYLNSYNEQFF. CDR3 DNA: TGTGCCAGCAGCTTAGAAATGAGGGGGTACTTGAACTCCTACAATGAGCAGTTCTTC.

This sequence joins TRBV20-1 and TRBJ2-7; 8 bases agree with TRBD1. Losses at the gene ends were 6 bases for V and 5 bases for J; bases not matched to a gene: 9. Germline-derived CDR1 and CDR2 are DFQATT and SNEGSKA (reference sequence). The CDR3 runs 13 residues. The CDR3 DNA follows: TGCAGTGCCGGCGGGCAGGGGGCGAACGAGCAGTACTTC. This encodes CSAGGQGANEQYF.

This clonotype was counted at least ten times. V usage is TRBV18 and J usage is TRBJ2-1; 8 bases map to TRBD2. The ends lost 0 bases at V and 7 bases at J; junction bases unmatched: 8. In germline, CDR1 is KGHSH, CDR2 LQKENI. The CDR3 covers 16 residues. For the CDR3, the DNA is TGTGCCAGCTCACCACCCGTGGGTAGCGGGACAAATGAGCAGTTCTTC. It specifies CASSPPVGSGTNEQFF.

The CDR3 DNA is TGCAGTGCTAGAGATCCCGGACAGGCAAACACTGAAGCTTTCTTT. As protein: CSARDPGQANTEAFF. The chain recombines TRBV20-1 with TRBJ1-1, with 7 bases matching TRBD1. V lost 0 bases to trimming and J lost 2 bases; unmatched junction nucleotides: 6. There are 15 residues in the CDR3. Germline V gives CDR1 DFQATT, CDR2 SNEGSKA (reference sequence).

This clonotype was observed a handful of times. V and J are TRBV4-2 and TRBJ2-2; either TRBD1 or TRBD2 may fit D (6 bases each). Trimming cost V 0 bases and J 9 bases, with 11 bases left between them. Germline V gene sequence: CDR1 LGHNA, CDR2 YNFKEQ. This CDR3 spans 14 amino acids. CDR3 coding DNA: TGTGCCAGCAGCCAAGAGGAGGGGGGACGGGAGCTGTTTTTT. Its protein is CASSQEEGGRELFF.

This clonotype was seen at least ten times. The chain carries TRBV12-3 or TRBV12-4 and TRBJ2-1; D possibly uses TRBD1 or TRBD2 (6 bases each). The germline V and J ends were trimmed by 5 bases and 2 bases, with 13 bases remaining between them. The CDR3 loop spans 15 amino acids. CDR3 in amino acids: CASSRGGTAYNEQFF. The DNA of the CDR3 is TGTGCCAGCAGTAGAGGGGGGACCGCCTACAATGAGCAGTTCTTC.

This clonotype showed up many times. The CDR3, as DNA: TGTGCCACCCCCGGGGGACAAAAGAACATTCAGTACTTC. This gives the protein CATPGGQKNIQYF. This chain joins TRBV13 and TRBJ2-4, with D perhaps TRBD1 or TRBD2 (6 bases each). The V and J ends lost 10 bases and 7 bases respectively, with 17 bases between them. The CDR3 is made up of 13 amino acids. CDR1 is PRHDT, CDR2 FYEKMQ, per germline (reference sequence).

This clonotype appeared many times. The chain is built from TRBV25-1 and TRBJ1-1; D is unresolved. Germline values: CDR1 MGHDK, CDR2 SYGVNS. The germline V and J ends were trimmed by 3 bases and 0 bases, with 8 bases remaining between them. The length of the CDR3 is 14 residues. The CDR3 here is CASSDLDVNTEAFF. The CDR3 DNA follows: TGTGCCAGCAGTGACCTGGACGTGAACACTGAAGCTTTCTTT.

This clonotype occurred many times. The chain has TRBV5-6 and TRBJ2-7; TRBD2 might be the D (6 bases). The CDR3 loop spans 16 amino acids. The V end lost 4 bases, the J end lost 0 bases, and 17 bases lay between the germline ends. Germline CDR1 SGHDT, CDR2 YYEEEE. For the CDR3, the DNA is TGTGCCAGCAGCCGAAGGGGATGGACTACCTCCTACGAGCAGTACTTC. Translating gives CASSRRGWTTSYEQYF.

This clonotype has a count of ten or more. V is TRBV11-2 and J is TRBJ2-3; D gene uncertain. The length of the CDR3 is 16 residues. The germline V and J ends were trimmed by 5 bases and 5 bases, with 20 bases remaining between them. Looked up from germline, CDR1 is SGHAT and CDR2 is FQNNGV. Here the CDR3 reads CASSLLIGSGVDTQYF. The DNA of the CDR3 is TGTGCCAGCAGCCTCTTAATAGGGTCCGGAGTAGATACGCAGTATTTT.

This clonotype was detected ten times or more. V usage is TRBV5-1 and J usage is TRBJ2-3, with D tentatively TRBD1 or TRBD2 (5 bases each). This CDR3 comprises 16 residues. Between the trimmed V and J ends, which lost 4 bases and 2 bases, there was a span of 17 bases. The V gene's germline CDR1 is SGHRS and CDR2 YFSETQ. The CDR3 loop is CASSVYTGTNTDTQYF. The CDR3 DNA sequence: TGCGCCAGCAGCGTCTATACCGGGACGAACACAGATACGCAGTATTTT.

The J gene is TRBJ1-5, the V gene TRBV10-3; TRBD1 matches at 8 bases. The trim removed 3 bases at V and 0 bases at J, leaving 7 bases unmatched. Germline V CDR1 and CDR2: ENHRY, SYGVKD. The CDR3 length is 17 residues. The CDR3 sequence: CAISEEDRGYSNQPQHF. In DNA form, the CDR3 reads TGTGCCATCAGTGAAGAAGACAGGGGCTATAGCAATCAGCCCCAGCATTTT.